These T cell receptor beta chains were read from a single sample in a study of brain T cells in children with intractable seizures. Data came from immunoSEQ multiplex PCR; TCRdb stores just in-frame clones and leaves some out. The table includes under 150,000 clones, around 94% detected once. The sequencing here drew on peripheral blood, taken at surgery. The receptor set was obtained from a boy under two years old with hemimegalencephaly and intractable seizures. Each CDR3 is given with its conserved first and last residue. The D gene is left open where the match is weak. Size values are once, few and many counts, or a class for expanded clones, and some rows have none.

d_gene: NA
j_gene: TRBJ2-1
len: 15
v_gene: TRBV9
abundance: NA
CDR3aa: CASSVVGTTYNEQFF

d_gene: NA
j_gene: TRBJ2-4
len: 17
v_gene: TRBV7-8
abundance: NA
CDR3aa: CASSPRGVPVAKNIQYF

d_gene: NA
j_gene: TRBJ2-1
len: 14
v_gene: TRBV19
abundance: NA
CDR3aa: CASSRQLLYNEQFF

d_gene: TRBD1
j_gene: TRBJ1-4
len: 15
v_gene: TRBV28
abundance: few
CDR3aa: CASSRLDRGNEKLFF

d_gene: NA
j_gene: TRBJ2-2
len: 15
v_gene: TRBV24-1
abundance: NA
CDR3aa: CATSDYGIDTGELFF

d_gene: TRBD1
j_gene: TRBJ2-2
len: 17
v_gene: TRBV3-1/TRBV3-2
abundance: NA
CDR3aa: CASSQVPGQGNTGELFF

d_gene: NA
j_gene: TRBJ2-1
len: 12
v_gene: TRBV5-4
abundance: NA
CDR3aa: CASSLNPLEQFF

d_gene: TRBD2
j_gene: TRBJ2-7
len: 16
v_gene: TRBV4-1
abundance: NA
CDR3aa: CASSQGASGFSYEQYF

d_gene: TRBD1
j_gene: TRBJ1-3
len: 15
v_gene: TRBV5-1
abundance: NA
CDR3aa: CASSLGQGAGNTIYF

d_gene: NA
j_gene: TRBJ2-2
len: 15
v_gene: TRBV5-1
abundance: NA
CDR3aa: CASSLVDRNTGELFF

d_gene: NA
j_gene: TRBJ2-4
len: 18
v_gene: TRBV28
abundance: NA
CDR3aa: CASSLPGLAGSLLKNQYF

d_gene: TRBD1
j_gene: TRBJ1-2
len: 13
v_gene: TRBV2
abundance: NA
CDR3aa: CAIRGQGNYGYTF

d_gene: NA
j_gene: TRBJ2-3
len: 14
v_gene: TRBV5-1
abundance: NA
CDR3aa: CASSLGVRGDTQYF

d_gene: TRBD1
j_gene: TRBJ2-5
len: 13
v_gene: TRBV11-3
abundance: NA
CDR3aa: CASSLQGPETQYF

d_gene: TRBD1
j_gene: TRBJ2-1
len: 16
v_gene: TRBV10-3
abundance: NA
CDR3aa: CAISLRLDRENNEQFF

d_gene: NA
j_gene: TRBJ1-1
len: 16
v_gene: TRBV18
abundance: NA
CDR3aa: CASSPQVASMNTEAFF

d_gene: NA
j_gene: TRBJ2-5
len: 14
v_gene: TRBV7-6
abundance: NA
CDR3aa: CASSSHTGQETQYF

d_gene: TRBD1
j_gene: TRBJ2-7
len: 16
v_gene: TRBV9
abundance: once
CDR3aa: CASSVSPGQDSYEQYF

d_gene: TRBD2
j_gene: TRBJ2-1
len: 16
v_gene: TRBV29-1
abundance: NA
CDR3aa: CSAPLGREDRLWEQFF

d_gene: NA
j_gene: TRBJ1-1
len: 15
v_gene: TRBV9
abundance: NA
CDR3aa: CASSAGVGRGAEAFF

d_gene: NA
j_gene: TRBJ1-1
len: 16
v_gene: TRBV28
abundance: NA
CDR3aa: CASTTRGRDMNTEAFF

d_gene: NA
j_gene: TRBJ2-2
len: 19
v_gene: TRBV7-4
abundance: NA
CDR3aa: CASSLKRRFVWTGGGELFF

d_gene: NA
j_gene: TRBJ1-1
len: 11
v_gene: TRBV5-1
abundance: NA
CDR3aa: CASSGRFEAFF

d_gene: NA
j_gene: TRBJ2-7
len: 18
v_gene: TRBV11-2
abundance: NA
CDR3aa: CASRYTAHRYRPGNEQYF